Presented here are 25 T cell receptor beta chains from one specimen sequenced in a study of blood T cell repertoires in COVID-19. Data came from immunoSEQ multiplex PCR; TCRdb stores just in-frame clones and leaves some out. The sample contains roughly 150,000 clones, under 85% of which appear only once. Sequencing was carried out using peripheral blood. Source of these receptors: an elderly man with COVID-19, enrolled during active disease.

The chain employs TRBV6-5 and TRBJ2-5, with 7 bases that match TRBD1. Trimming at V came to 5 bases and at J to 5 bases, leaving 8 bases not matched to a gene. Germline V gene data show CDR1 as MNHEY and CDR2 as SVGAGI. This CDR3 region has 14 residues. Here the CDR3 DNA reads TGTGCCAGCAGTACCCAGGACAGGATTGAGACCCAGTACTTC. Protein: CASSTQDRIETQYF.

The chain has TRBV19 and TRBJ1-1; 7 nucleotides agree with TRBD1. The length of the CDR3 is 15 residues. J lost 5 bases, V lost 5 bases, and 11 bases had no gene match. Germline-derived CDR1 and CDR2 are LNHDA and SQIVND (reference sequence). In nucleotides, the CDR3 is TGTGCCAGTAGTTCCCAAAGACAGGGTGGTACTGAAGCTTTCTTT. Residues: CASSSQRQGGTEAFF.

This clone has a handful of counts. The chain links TRBV11-3 to TRBJ1-1, with D uncertain. CDR3 length: 13 residues. CDR1 is SGHNT, CDR2 YENEEA, per germline. Between the trimmed V and J ends, which lost 1 base and 1 base, there was a span of 4 bases. The CDR3 coding sequence is TGTGCCAGCAGCTTAGTACAGAACACTGAAGCTTTCTTT. Its protein is CASSLVQNTEAFF.

Only a few counts were recorded for this clone. J is TRBJ1-3 and V is TRBV3-1 (or the pseudogene TRBV3-2); the match to TRBD1 covers 10 bases. Germline CDR1 LGHDT, CDR2 YNNKEL (reference sequence). The trim removed 4 bases at V and 8 bases at J, leaving 11 bases unmatched. The CDR3 has 16 amino acids. Here the CDR3 DNA reads TGTGCCAGCAGCCCCCAAGGACAGGGGGGTTGGGACACCATATATTTT. Translated, it gives CASSPQGQGGWDTIYF.

The J gene is TRBJ1-4, the V gene TRBV3-1 (or the pseudogene TRBV3-2); D gene unclear. V lost 1 base to trimming and J lost 8 bases, with 5 bases between them. The CDR3 runs to 12 residues. Germline V gives CDR1 LGHDT, CDR2 YNNKEL (reference sequence). CDR3 DNA: TGTGCCAGCAGCCAAGCGGGAGAAAAACTGTTTTTT. Residues: CASSQAGEKLFF.

The chain carries TRBV29-1 and TRBJ1-2; 11 nucleotides line up with TRBD1. Per germline, CDR1 SQVTM and CDR2 ANQGSEA. V was clipped by 3 bases and J by 6 bases; unmatched bases: 9. The CDR3 runs 15 residues. The CDR3 region is CSVDPQRTGGHGYTF. CDR3 coding DNA: TGCAGCGTTGATCCGCAAAGGACAGGGGGCCATGGCTACACCTTC.

The chain combines TRBV2 with TRBJ2-1; 7 bases fit TRBD2. CDR1 and CDR2 from the germline V gene are SNHLY and FYNNEI. CDR3 length: 13 amino acids. V gave up 6 bases and J gave up 6 bases; unmatched junction bases: 5. The CDR3, as DNA: TGTGCCAGCAGGGGAGGGTACTCCAATGAGCAGTTCTTC. Encoded protein: CASRGGYSNEQFF.

V usage is TRBV11-3 and J usage is TRBJ2-6, with TRBD1 matching over 9 bases. Unmatched junction bases numbered 9, after V lost 0 bases and J lost 6 bases. CDR3 size: 18 residues. Per the germline V gene, CDR1 is SGHNT and CDR2 is YENEEA. The CDR3 sequence: CASSLDGTGPSKANVLTF. DNA for the CDR3: TGTGCCAGCAGCTTAGACGGGACAGGGCCCTCGAAGGCCAACGTCCTGACTTTC. Using reference TRBV11-3 and TRBJ2-6 for the parts outside the CDR3, the full variable domain is EAGVVQSPRYKIIEKKQPVAFWCNPISGHNTLYWYLQNLGQGPELLIRYENEEAVDDSQLPKDRFSAERLKGVDSTLKIQPAELGDSAVYLCASSLDGTGPSKANVLTFGAGSRLTVL.

V gene TRBV5-1 combines with J gene TRBJ1-2, with a tentative D call TRBD1 (6 bases). Germline lookup yields CDR1 SGHRS and CDR2 YFSETQ. The CDR3 has 14 amino acids. Trimming shortened V by 2 bases and J by 5 bases, and 13 bases separated the two germline ends. The CDR3 loop reads CASSLNRVGYGYTF. The CDR3 DNA reads as TGCGCCAGCAGCTTAAACAGGGTCGGATATGGCTACACCTTC.

J is TRBJ1-1 and V is TRBV6-1; D is uncertain. CDR1 is MNHNS and CDR2 is SASEGT in the germline V gene. The CDR3 extends over 13 amino acids. Trimming removed 2 bases from V and 3 bases from J, with 7 bases in between. The CDR3 coding sequence is TGTGCCAGCAGTGAACGGAGGGACACTGAAGCTTTCTTT. Protein sequence: CASSERRDTEAFF.

This clone was seen more than once but under ten times. V is TRBV5-4 and J is TRBJ2-7, with 7 nucleotides matching TRBD1. The CDR3 runs to 14 residues. Germline assignment: CDR1 SGHNT and CDR2 YYREEE (reference sequence). The junction had 4 bases not matched to a gene; V was cut back by 2 bases and J by 2 bases. Written as DNA, the CDR3 is TGTGCCAGCAGCTTCCCCGGGACAGCCTACGAGCAGTACTTC. It yields the protein CASSFPGTAYEQYF.

This clone was recorded once. This chain links TRBV6-5 with TRBJ2-2; 9 bases are shared with TRBD1. V dropped 7 bases and J dropped 5; count of bases not matched to a gene: 8. Germline V gives CDR1 MNHEY, CDR2 SVGAGI. The CDR3 length is 15 residues. CDR3 DNA: TGTGCCAGCACGGGGTACAGGGGGCGAACCGGGGAGCTGTTTTTT. It specifies CASTGYRGRTGELFF.

The chain is built from TRBV19 and TRBJ2-7, with 7 bases lining up with TRBD1. CDR3 length: 14 residues. V dropped 2 bases and J dropped 4; count of bases not matched to a gene: 5. Germline V gives CDR1 LNHDA, CDR2 SQIVND (reference sequence). CDR3 loop: CASSIRQGSYEQYF. Here the CDR3 DNA reads TGTGCCAGTAGTATAAGACAGGGAAGTTACGAGCAGTACTTC.

This clone appeared many times. V usage is TRBV5-4 and J usage is TRBJ1-2; D is possibly TRBD1 (6 bases). The CDR3 consists of 13 residues. Per germline, CDR1 SGHNT and CDR2 YYREEE (reference sequence). The V gene lost 1 base and the J gene lost 7 bases, with 11 bases spanning the gap. CDR3 amino acids: CASSLRAGVGYTF. CDR3 DNA sequence: TGTGCCAGCAGCTTGAGGGCAGGGGTTGGCTACACCTTC.

The chain joins TRBV11-2 to TRBJ1-4; TRBD1 matches 7 bases. The CDR3 sequence is 15 residues long. Germline V gene sequence: CDR1 SGHAT, CDR2 FQNNGV. V shed 2 bases, J shed 1 base, and the junction held 1 base outside the gene matches. Here the CDR3 DNA reads TGTGCCAGCAGCTTATGGACAGGAACTAATGAAAAACTGTTTTTT. Protein sequence: CASSLWTGTNEKLFF. Looking up the rest from reference TRBV11-2 and TRBJ1-4 gives the full variable domain: EAGVAQSPRYKIIEKRQSVAFWCNPISGHATLYWYQQILGQGPKLLIQFQNNGVVDDSQLPKDRFSAERLKGVDSTLKIQPAKLEDSAVYLCASSLWTGTNEKLFFGSGTQLSVL.

The chain joins TRBV3-1 (or the pseudogene TRBV3-2) to TRBJ1-1; D call uncertain. The CDR3 extends over 15 amino acids. Trimming left V 1 base short and J 6 bases short, with 15 bases between. Germline loops: CDR1 LGHDT, CDR2 YNNKEL (reference sequence). The CDR3 sequence is CASSQGSLADSEAFF. In DNA, the CDR3 is TGTGCCAGCAGCCAAGGGTCCCTAGCCGACTCTGAAGCTTTCTTT.

This clone was seen only once. The chain is built from TRBV7-9 and TRBJ2-7, with D perhaps TRBD2 (6 bases). The CDR3 loop spans 13 amino acids. Per the germline V gene, CDR1 is SEHNR and CDR2 is FQNEAQ (reference sequence). Trimming stripped 5 bases from V and 3 bases from J, with 11 bases between. The CDR3 region has the DNA TGTGCCAGCAGCACCCCGGAGGGCTACGAGCAGTACTTC. Its protein is CASSTPEGYEQYF. Complete variable domain (other parts from reference TRBV7-9 and TRBJ2-7): DTGVSQNPRHKITKRGQNVTFRCDPISEHNRLYWYRQTLGQGPEFLTYFQNEAQLEKSRLLSDRFSAERPKGSFSTLEIQRTEQGDSAMYLCASSTPEGYEQYFGPGTRLTVT.

This rearrangement joins TRBV9 to TRBJ2-5, with 7 bases identical to TRBD1. The V gene end was trimmed by 1 base and the J gene end by 5 bases; junction bases not matched to a gene: 8. There are 15 residues in the CDR3. Germline lookup yields CDR1 SGDLS and CDR2 YYNGEE. CDR3 loop: CASSVSGQYSETQYF. CDR3 DNA: TGTGCCAGCAGCGTATCGGGACAGTATTCGGAGACCCAGTACTTC.

The V and J genes are TRBV19 and TRBJ1-1; weak D call: TRBD1 (5 bases). Per the germline V gene, CDR1 is LNHDA and CDR2 is SQIVND (reference sequence). V was clipped by 5 bases and J by 3 bases, with 16 bases between them. The CDR3 is 15 amino acids. As DNA, the CDR3 is TGTGCCAGTAGTGTTCAAAGGGGCAAGTACACTGAAGCTTTCTTT. This translates into CASSVQRGKYTEAFF.

The J gene is TRBJ2-7, the V gene TRBV2; the D gene is possibly TRBD1 (6 bases). Per the germline V gene, CDR1 is SNHLY and CDR2 is FYNNEI. With 5 bases removed from V and 2 bases from J, the gap between germline ends came to 7 bases. This CDR3 has 12 residues. CDR3 DNA: TGTGCCAGCAGTCGACAGGCCTACGAGCAGTACTTC. Its translation: CASSRQAYEQYF.

This clone has a handful of counts. The chain recombines TRBV6-1 with TRBJ1-1; the D is unclear. V was clipped by 3 bases and J by 8 bases, with 7 bases between them. In germline, CDR1 is MNHNS, CDR2 SASEGT. The CDR3 consists of 11 residues. This CDR3 reads CASSEQLEAFF. CDR3 coding DNA: TGTGCCAGCAGTGAGCAGTTAGAAGCTTTCTTT.

The chain couples TRBV5-1 to TRBJ1-4; 10 positions agree with TRBD1. CDR1 and CDR2 from the germline V gene are SGHRS and YFSETQ. V gave up 4 bases and J gave up 6 bases; unmatched junction bases: 3. The CDR3 is made up of 14 amino acids. The CDR3 coding sequence is TGCGCCAGCAGCCCCGGGACAGGGGATGAAAAACTGTTTTTT. Protein: CASSPGTGDEKLFF. The full variable domain, in which reference TRBV5-1 and TRBJ1-4 provide the parts outside the CDR3, is KAGVTQTPRYLIKTRGQQVTLSCSPISGHRSVSWYQQTPGQGLQFLFEYFSETQRNKGNFPGRFSGRQFSNSRSEMNVSTLELGDSALYLCASSPGTGDEKLFFGSGTQLSVL.

This chain links TRBV7-2 with TRBJ1-3, with 8 positions matching TRBD1. The length of the CDR3 is 16 residues. J was trimmed by 4 bases and V by 1 base; bases with no gene match: 6. Germline assignment: CDR1 SGHTA and CDR2 FQGNSA. The CDR3 nucleotides are TGTGCCAGCAGCTTAGTGGTCAGGGGGCCCGGAAACACCATATATTTT. Its protein is CASSLVVRGPGNTIYF.

This chain connects TRBV2 to TRBJ1-1; D possibly corresponds to TRBD1 (5 bases). The CDR3 loop spans 13 amino acids. Germline V gene data show CDR1 as SNHLY and CDR2 as FYNNEI. Trimming shortened V by 9 bases and J by 0 bases, and 11 bases separated the two germline ends. The CDR3 DNA follows: TGTGCCAGTCTTCAGGGAATGAACACTGAAGCTTTCTTT. Its protein product is CASLQGMNTEAFF.

J is TRBJ1-2 and V is TRBV29-1; TRBD1 matches 9 bases. This CDR3 contains 12 residues. V was clipped by 4 bases and J by 5 bases; unmatched bases: 2. Germline V lookup: CDR1 SQVTM, CDR2 ANQGSEA. DNA for the CDR3: TGCAGCGTTGGACAGGGGGTATATGGCTACACCTTC. Translated, it gives CSVGQGVYGYTF.